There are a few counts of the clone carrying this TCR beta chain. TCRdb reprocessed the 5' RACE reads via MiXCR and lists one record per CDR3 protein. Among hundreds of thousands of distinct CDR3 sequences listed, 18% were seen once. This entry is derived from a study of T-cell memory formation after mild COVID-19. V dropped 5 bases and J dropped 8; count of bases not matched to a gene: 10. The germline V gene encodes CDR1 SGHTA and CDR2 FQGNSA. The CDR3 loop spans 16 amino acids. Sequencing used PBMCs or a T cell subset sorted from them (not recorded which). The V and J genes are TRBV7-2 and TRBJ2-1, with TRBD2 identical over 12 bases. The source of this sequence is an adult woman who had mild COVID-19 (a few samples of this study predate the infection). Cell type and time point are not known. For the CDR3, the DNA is TGTGCCAGCAGCCCTCAGACTAGCGGGAGTGGCCATGAGCAGTTCTTC. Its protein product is CASSPQTSGSGHEQFF.